This TCR beta chain was identified during a study of type 1 regulatory T cells. Whole-study context: This in vitro CD4 product, T-allo10, is enriched for Tr1 cells and alloantigen-specific.

TCRdb re-called the reads through MiXCR, storing one row per CDR3 protein. Of approximately 90,000 distinct CDR3 sequences in the sample, 25% to 40% are singletons; the top ten hold less than 2.5%. The CDR3 runs to 15 residues. Deletions cut 6 bases from V and 0 bases from J, with 14 bases between. Germline V gene data show CDR1 as MDHEN and CDR2 as SYDVKM. The V call is TRBV28, the J call TRBJ2-5; weak D call: TRBD1 (6 bases). The receptor was isolated from a human donor in good health. Sequencing was carried out using CD4+ T cells, either the whole sample or a sorted fraction (not recorded which). DNA of the CDR3: TGTGCCAGCAGCCTCCGGGACACACACCAAGAGACCCAGTACTTC. It translates to CASSLRDTHQETQYF.